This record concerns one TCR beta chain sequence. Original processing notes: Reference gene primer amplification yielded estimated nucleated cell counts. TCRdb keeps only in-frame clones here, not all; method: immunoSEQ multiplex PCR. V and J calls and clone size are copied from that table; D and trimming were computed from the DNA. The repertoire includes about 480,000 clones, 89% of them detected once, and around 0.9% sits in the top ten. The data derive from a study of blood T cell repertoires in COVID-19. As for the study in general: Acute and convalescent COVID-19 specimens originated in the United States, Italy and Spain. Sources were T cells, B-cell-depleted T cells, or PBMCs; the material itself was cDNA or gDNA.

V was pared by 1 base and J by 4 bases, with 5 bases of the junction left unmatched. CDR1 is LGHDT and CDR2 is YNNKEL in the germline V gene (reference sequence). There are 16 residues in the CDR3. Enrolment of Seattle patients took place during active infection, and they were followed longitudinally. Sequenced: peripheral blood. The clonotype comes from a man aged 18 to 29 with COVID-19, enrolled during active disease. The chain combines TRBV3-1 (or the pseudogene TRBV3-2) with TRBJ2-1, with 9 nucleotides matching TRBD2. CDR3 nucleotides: TGTGCCAGCAGCCAAGGTGGTAGCGGGGGATACAATGAGCAGTTCTTC. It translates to CASSQGGSGGYNEQFF.